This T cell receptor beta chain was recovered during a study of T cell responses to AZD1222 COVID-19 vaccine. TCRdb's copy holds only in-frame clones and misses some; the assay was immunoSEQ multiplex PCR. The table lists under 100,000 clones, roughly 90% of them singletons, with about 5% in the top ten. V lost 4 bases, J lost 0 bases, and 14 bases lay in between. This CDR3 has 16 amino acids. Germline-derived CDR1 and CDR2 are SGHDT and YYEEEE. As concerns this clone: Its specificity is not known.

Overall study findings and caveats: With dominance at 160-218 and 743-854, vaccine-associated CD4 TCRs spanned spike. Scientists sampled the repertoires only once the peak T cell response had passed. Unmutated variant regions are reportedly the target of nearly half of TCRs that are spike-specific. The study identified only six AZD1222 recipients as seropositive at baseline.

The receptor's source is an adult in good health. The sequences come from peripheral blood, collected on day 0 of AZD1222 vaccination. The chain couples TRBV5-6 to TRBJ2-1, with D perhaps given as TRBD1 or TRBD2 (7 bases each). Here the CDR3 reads CASSVSGDSSYNEQFF. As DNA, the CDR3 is TGTGCCAGCAGCGTAAGCGGGGACAGCTCCTACAATGAGCAGTTCTTC.